The 10 T cell receptor beta chains below all came from one sample that was sequenced in a study of T-cell memory formation after mild COVID-19. TCRdb re-called the 5' RACE reads with MiXCR, one entry per CDR3 protein. The table has more than 150,000 distinct CDR3 sequences, about 20% seen once; the top ten hold roughly 23%. Input material: PBMCs or a T cell subset sorted from them (not recorded which). These receptor sequences come from an adult woman who had mild COVID-19 (a few samples of this study predate the infection). Cell type and time point are not known.

This clonotype was seen repeatedly, ten times or more. The CDR3 DNA is TGTGCCACCAGCACACTAGTGTGGAACACCGGGGAGCTGTTTTTT. Translated, it gives CATSTLVWNTGELFF. The rearrangement uses TRBV15 and TRBJ2-2, with D possibly matching TRBD2 (5 bases). This CDR3 region has 15 residues. Trimming took 4 bases from V and 1 from J, leaving 10 bases between them. CDR1 and CDR2 (germline): LNHNV, YYDKDF (reference sequence). The full variable domain, completed using reference TRBV15 and TRBJ2-2, is DAMVIQNPRYQVTQFGKPVTLSCSQTLNHNVMYWYQQKSSQAPKLLFHYYDKDFNNEADTPDNFQSRRPNTSFCFLDIRSPGLGDTAMYLCATSTLVWNTGELFFGEGSRLTVL.

The rearrangement uses TRBV7-3 and TRBJ2-1; D possibly corresponds to TRBD1 (6 bases). Deletions cut 4 bases from V and 6 bases from J, with 10 bases between. The CDR3 spans 13 residues. The germline CDR1 and CDR2 sequences are SGHTA and FQGTGA. The CDR3 bases are TGTGCCAGCAGCTCGATACAGGGCAATGAGCAGTTCTTC. Its translation is CASSSIQGNEQFF.

This clonotype was counted only a few times. V is TRBV10-3 and J is TRBJ2-7; D might be TRBD1 or TRBD2, each matching 6 bases. The CDR3 loop spans 13 amino acids. Germline CDR1 and CDR2: ENHRY and SYGVKD. The germline V and J ends were trimmed by 11 bases and 6 bases, with 20 bases remaining between them. CDR3 in DNA: TGTGCCCACTGGTCAGGGGAGGATGGCGAGCAGTACTTC. Amino acid sequence: CAHWSGEDGEQYF.

The chain is built from TRBV5-1 and TRBJ2-3, with D perhaps TRBD1 (6 bases). Germline loops: CDR1 SGHRS, CDR2 YFSETQ. The CDR3 contains 14 residues. The V and J ends lost 0 bases and 6 bases respectively, with 11 bases between them. The CDR3 sequence: CASSLGTGMDTQYF. The CDR3 DNA reads as TGCGCCAGCAGCTTGGGCACAGGGATGGATACGCAGTATTTT.

The rearrangement uses TRBV18 and TRBJ2-3; possible D gene TRBD1, 5 bases. V lost 6 bases to trimming and J lost 2 bases, with 9 bases between them. The CDR3 extends over 13 amino acids. Germline lookup yields CDR1 KGHSH and CDR2 LQKENI. CDR3: CASSGQPTDTQYF. Here the CDR3 DNA reads TGTGCCAGCTCGGGGCAACCCACAGATACGCAGTATTTT.

The chain joins TRBV6-2 or TRBV6-3 to TRBJ2-7; the match to TRBD2 covers 8 bases. CDR1 MNHEY and CDR2 SVGEGT come from the germline V gene. This CDR3 spans 14 amino acids. V shed 8 bases and J 3 bases; nucleotides not matched to a gene: 9. The CDR3 here is CASELPSGLYEQYF. The CDR3 coding sequence is TGTGCCAGCGAACTACCTAGCGGGCTCTACGAGCAGTACTTC.

A few counts support this clonotype. The chain uses TRBV7-6 and TRBJ1-4, with TRBD1 identical over 7 bases. CDR1 SGHVS and CDR2 FNYEAQ come from the germline V gene. The CDR3 spans 15 residues. The V segment lost 6 bases and the J segment 2 bases; nucleotides outside the gene matches: 6. The CDR3 nucleotides are TGTGCCAGCAGTCACGGACAGGCGACTAATGAAAAACTGTTTTTT. Translation gives CASSHGQATNEKLFF.

The table lists this clonotype with a few counts. The chain uses TRBV12-3 or TRBV12-4 and TRBJ1-1; D is unresolved. This CDR3 contains 15 residues. V shed 7 bases and J shed 4 bases, with 19 bases lying between them. CDR3 loop: CASTVLTFWGTEAFF. CDR3 sequence (DNA): TGTGCCAGCACAGTTTTAACGTTCTGGGGCACTGAAGCTTTCTTT.

This clonotype was seen a few times. The chain carries TRBV4-1 and TRBJ2-7; unclear D gene. Trimming left V 6 bases short and J 2 bases short, with 20 bases between. The germline V gene encodes CDR1 MGHRA and CDR2 YSYEKL. This CDR3 has 16 residues. Here the CDR3 reads CASRRVTAARTYEQYF. CDR3 DNA: TGCGCCAGCAGACGCGTCACGGCCGCCAGAACCTACGAGCAGTACTTC.

The chain has TRBV6-2 or TRBV6-3 and TRBJ1-1; D gene unclear. Germline values: CDR1 MNHEY, CDR2 SVGEGT. Trimming pared 5 bases from V and 0 bases from J, leaving 10 bases between. There are 14 residues in the CDR3. The CDR3 DNA is TGTGCCAGCAGTCTCTGGACCCTGAACACTGAAGCTTTCTTT. Translating gives CASSLWTLNTEAFF.